This T cell receptor (beta chain) came from a study of persistence of HIV-infected CD4 T cells. Study information: Median time on suppressive ART was seven to eight years.

Sequencing used immunoSEQ version 4 in survey mode. Measured with immunoSEQ multiplex PCR; TCRdb has only the in-frame clones, and not every one. The table includes 50,000 to 65,000 clones, more than 70% detected once. This clone has only a few counts. Its antigen remains unidentified. The CDR3 runs 16 residues. Trimming cost V 3 bases and J 0 bases; bases outside gene matches: 6. Germline V lookup: CDR1 SGHVS, CDR2 FNYEAQ. The stimulus was an HIV-1 Gag 15-mer peptide pool, 1 ug/peptide/mL. Memory cells lacking CD40L and CD69 with high CD45RO were sorted. The chain recombines TRBV7-6 with TRBJ2-3; TRBD1 matches at 7 bases. The sample consisted of CD4+ T cells sorted from PBMCs after roughly 18-hour stimulation, taken from a patient who received antiretroviral therapy. This receptor was identified in an adult man with HIV who was CMV-seropositive. In DNA form, the CDR3 reads TGTGCCAGCAGCTTTGGACAGGCTTCTAGCACAGATACGCAGTATTTT. It yields the protein CASSFGQASSTDTQYF.